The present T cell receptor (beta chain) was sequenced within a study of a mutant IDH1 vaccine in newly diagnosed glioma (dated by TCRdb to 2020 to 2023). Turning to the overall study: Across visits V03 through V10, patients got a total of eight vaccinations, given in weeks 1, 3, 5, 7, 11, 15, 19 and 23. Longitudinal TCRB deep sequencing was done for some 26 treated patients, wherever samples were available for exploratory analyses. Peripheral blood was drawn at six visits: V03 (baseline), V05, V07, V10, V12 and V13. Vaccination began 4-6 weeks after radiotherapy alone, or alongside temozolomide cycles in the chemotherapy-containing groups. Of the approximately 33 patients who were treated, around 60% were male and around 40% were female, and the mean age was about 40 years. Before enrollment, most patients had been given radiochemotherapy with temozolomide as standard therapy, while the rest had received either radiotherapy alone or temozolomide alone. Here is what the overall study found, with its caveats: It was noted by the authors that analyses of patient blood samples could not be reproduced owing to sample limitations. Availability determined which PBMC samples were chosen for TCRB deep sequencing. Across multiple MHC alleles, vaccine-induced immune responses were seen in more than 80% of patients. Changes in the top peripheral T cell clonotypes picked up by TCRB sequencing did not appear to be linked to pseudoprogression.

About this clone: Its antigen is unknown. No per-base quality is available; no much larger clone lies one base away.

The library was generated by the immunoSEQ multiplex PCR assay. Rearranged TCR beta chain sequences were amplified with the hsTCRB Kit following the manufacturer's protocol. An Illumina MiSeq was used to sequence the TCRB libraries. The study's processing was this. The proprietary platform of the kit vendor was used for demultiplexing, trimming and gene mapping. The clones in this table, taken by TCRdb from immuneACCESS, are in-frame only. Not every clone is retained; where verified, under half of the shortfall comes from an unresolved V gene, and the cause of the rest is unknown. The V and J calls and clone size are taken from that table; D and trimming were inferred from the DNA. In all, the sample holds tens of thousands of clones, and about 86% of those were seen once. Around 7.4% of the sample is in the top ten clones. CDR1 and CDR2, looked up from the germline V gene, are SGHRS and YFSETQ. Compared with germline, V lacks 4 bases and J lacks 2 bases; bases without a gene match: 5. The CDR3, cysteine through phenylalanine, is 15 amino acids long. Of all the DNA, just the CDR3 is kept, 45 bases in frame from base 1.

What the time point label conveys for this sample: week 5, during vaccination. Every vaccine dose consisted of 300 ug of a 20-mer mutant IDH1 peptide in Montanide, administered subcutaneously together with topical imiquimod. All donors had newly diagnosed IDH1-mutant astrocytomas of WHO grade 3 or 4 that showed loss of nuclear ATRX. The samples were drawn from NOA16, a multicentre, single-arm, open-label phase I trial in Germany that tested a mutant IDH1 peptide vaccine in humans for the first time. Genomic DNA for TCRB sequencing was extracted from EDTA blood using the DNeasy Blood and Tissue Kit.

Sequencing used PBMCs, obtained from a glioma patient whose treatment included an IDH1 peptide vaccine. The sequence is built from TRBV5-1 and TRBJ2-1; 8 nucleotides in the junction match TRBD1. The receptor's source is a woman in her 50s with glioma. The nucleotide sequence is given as TGCGCCAGCAGCGGACAGGGACCTCCCTACAATGAGCAGTTCTTC. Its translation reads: CASSGQGPPYNEQFF.